The rows below give T cell receptor beta chains drawn from one sample of a study of sequential checkpoint blockade in melanoma. The protocol was immunoSEQ multiplex PCR, while the TCRdb copy is restricted to in-frame clones and leaves out a portion. The data hold some 31,000 clones, with approximately 86% observed a single time. This material consisted of CD8+ T cells sorted from blood (inferred from file names), taken from a patient given nivolumab and ipilimumab in sequence. The receptors originated from a human donor with melanoma. The CDR3 runs from the conserved cysteine through the conserved F or W. A D gene is named only where the DNA matches it firmly. Expanded clones get a size class; other rows say once, few or many, or leave the size out.

J: TRBJ2-5
V: TRBV5-6
D: -
size: -
DNA: TGTGCCAGCAGCTTCCTAGACCAAGAGACCCAGTACTTC
CDR3: CASSFLDQETQYF

J: TRBJ2-1
V: TRBV14
D: TRBD2
size: -
DNA: TGTGCCAGCAGCCGTAAGATAGCGGGGGGGAACAATGAGCAGTTCTTC
CDR3: CASSRKIAGGNNEQFF

J: TRBJ1-1
V: TRBV7-9
D: -
size: -
DNA: TGTGCCAGCAGCAGGACAGTAAAAGCCGGTGCTTTCTTT
CDR3: CASSRTVKAGAFF

J: TRBJ2-1
V: TRBV4-3
D: TRBD1
size: -
DNA: TGCGCCAGCAGCCAACTTGTGGACAGGGTATCCAATGAGCAGTTCTTC
CDR3: CASSQLVDRVSNEQFF

J: TRBJ1-5
V: TRBV4-1
D: -
size: once
DNA: TGCGCCAGCAGCCAAGTTCTGTATAGCAATCAGCCCCAGCATTTT
CDR3: CASSQVLYSNQPQHF

J: TRBJ1-1
V: TRBV27
D: -
size: -
DNA: TGTGCCAGCAGTTTAGGTCAGGGGATGAACACTGAAGCTTTCTTT
CDR3: CASSLGQGMNTEAFF

J: TRBJ2-2
V: TRBV4-2
D: -
size: -
DNA: TGTGCCCCGGGGGGCCCGAACACCGGGGAGCTGTTTTTT
CDR3: CAPGGPNTGELFF

J: TRBJ2-7
V: TRBV5-4
D: -
size: once
DNA: TGTGCCAGCTCCCGGGGGGCCACCTACGAGCAGTACTTC
CDR3: CASSRGATYEQYF

J: TRBJ2-7
V: TRBV2
D: -
size: -
DNA: TGTGCCCCCTGGGCCGACACCTACGAGCAGTACTTC
CDR3: CAPWADTYEQYF

J: TRBJ2-7
V: TRBV7-2
D: TRBD1
size: -
DNA: TGTGCCAGCAGCTTAGTCGCAGGGGGTTACGAGCAGTACTTC
CDR3: CASSLVAGGYEQYF

J: TRBJ2-5
V: TRBV5-4
D: TRBD1
size: -
DNA: TGTGCCAGCAGCGGAACAGGGGTTGGAACAGAGACCCAGTACTTC
CDR3: CASSGTGVGTETQYF

J: TRBJ2-2
V: TRBV10-3
D: TRBD2
size: -
DNA: TGTGCCATCACAGCGGGAGCGGTCACCGGGGAGCTGTTTTTT
CDR3: CAITAGAVTGELFF

J: TRBJ2-7
V: TRBV5-1
D: -
size: few
DNA: TGCGCCAGCAGAGGGGGGGGGAAGCCCTACGTGGCCTACGAGCAGTACTTC
CDR3: CASRGGGKPYVAYEQYF

J: TRBJ2-5
V: TRBV27
D: TRBD2
size: -
DNA: TGTGCCAGCAGTTTCAGCGGGAGCAGGGAGACCCAGTACTTC
CDR3: CASSFSGSRETQYF

J: TRBJ2-5
V: TRBV9
D: -
size: -
DNA: TGTGCCAGCAGCGTAGTGAATAGCGGCCATGAGACCCAGTACTTC
CDR3: CASSVVNSGHETQYF

J: TRBJ1-5
V: TRBV28
D: -
size: -
DNA: TGTGCCAGCAGTTTCTTTAGCAATCAGCCCCAGCATTTT
CDR3: CASSFFSNQPQHF

J: TRBJ2-7
V: TRBV19
D: TRBD2
size: few
DNA: TGTGCCAGTAGTACCGTCGAGGGACTAGCTCACGAGCAGTACTTC
CDR3: CASSTVEGLAHEQYF

J: TRBJ1-5
V: TRBV19
D: TRBD1
size: -
DNA: TGTGCCAGTAGTCTCTCCCCCGGGACAGCCCAGCATTTT
CDR3: CASSLSPGTAQHF

J: TRBJ1-4
V: TRBV5-6
D: -
size: -
DNA: TGTGCCAGCAGCTTGGCTGAGGGCGGGGAACTGTTTTTT
CDR3: CASSLAEGGELFF

J: TRBJ1-6
V: TRBV13
D: -
size: -
DNA: TGTGCCAGCAGCCTACAGCAGAGGGAGGATTCACCCCTCCACTTT
CDR3: CASSLQQREDSPLHF

J: TRBJ2-5
V: TRBV21-1
D: -
size: -
DNA: TGTGCCAGCAGCAACCCCCCGCGGGGTGAAGAGACCCAGTACTTC
CDR3: CASSNPPRGEETQYF

J: TRBJ2-5
V: TRBV4-1
D: TRBD2
size: -
DNA: TGCGCCAGCAGCTTACTAGCGGGAGAGCAAGAGACCCAGTACTTC
CDR3: CASSLLAGEQETQYF

J: TRBJ1-1
V: TRBV5-1
D: -
size: -
DNA: TGCGCCAGCAGTCTCCGGGGGGGTAACACTGAAGCTTTCTTT
CDR3: CASSLRGGNTEAFF

J: TRBJ1-1
V: TRBV4-3
D: TRBD1
size: -
DNA: TGCGCCAGCAGGGGACAGGACACTGAAGCTTTCTTT
CDR3: CASRGQDTEAFF

J: TRBJ2-3
V: TRBV10-3
D: TRBD1
size: -
DNA: TGTGCCATCAGTGAGGGACAGGGGACCACAGATACGCAGTATTTT
CDR3: CAISEGQGTTDTQYF

J: TRBJ2-7
V: TRBV10-3
D: TRBD1
size: -
DNA: TGTGCCATCACACAGGGGAATGGCTACGAGCAGTACTTC
CDR3: CAITQGNGYEQYF

J: TRBJ1-2
V: TRBV5-6
D: -
size: -
DNA: TGTGCCAGCAGCTTGATCAACGGGGGGGTCAACTATGGCTACACCTTC
CDR3: CASSLINGGVNYGYTF

J: TRBJ1-1
V: TRBV7-9
D: -
size: -
DNA: TGTGCCAGCAGCTTTAGCAGAAACACTGAAGCTTTCTTT
CDR3: CASSFSRNTEAFF

J: TRBJ2-1
V: TRBV21-1
D: -
size: once
DNA: TGTGCCAGCAGCCCGGCGGACAACTCCTACAATGAGCAGTTCTTC
CDR3: CASSPADNSYNEQFF

J: TRBJ1-2
V: TRBV4-1
D: TRBD1
size: once
DNA: TGCGCCAGCAGCCAACGGACAGGGGCCTATGGCTACACCTTC
CDR3: CASSQRTGAYGYTF

J: TRBJ2-7
V: TRBV5-1
D: TRBD1
size: -
DNA: TGCGCCAGCAGCCCAGGGACAGGGAGTTTACACGAGCAGTACTTC
CDR3: CASSPGTGSLHEQYF

J: TRBJ2-3
V: TRBV10-3
D: TRBD1
size: -
DNA: TGTGCCATCAGTGATAGGAGGACAGGTAATCGCCCCACAGATACGCAGTATTTT
CDR3: CAISDRRTGNRPTDTQYF

J: TRBJ2-7
V: TRBV30
D: -
size: -
DNA: TGTGCCTGGAGTGTAAGGGGGTTCGAGCAGTACTTC
CDR3: CAWSVRGFEQYF

J: TRBJ2-7
V: TRBV19
D: TRBD2
size: -
DNA: TGTGCCAGTAGTCCCCTAGCGGGGGGGCTCAACGAGCAGTACTTC
CDR3: CASSPLAGGLNEQYF

J: TRBJ1-2
V: TRBV9
D: -
size: -
DNA: TGTGCCAGCAGCGCCGGGGGGATCTATGGCTACACCTTC
CDR3: CASSAGGIYGYTF

J: TRBJ2-3
V: TRBV4-3
D: TRBD1
size: -
DNA: TGCGCCAGCAGCCAAGATCAAGGGGGCTCCGGGCGAGATACGCAGTATTTT
CDR3: CASSQDQGGSGRDTQYF

J: TRBJ2-7
V: TRBV6-5
D: TRBD2
size: -
DNA: TGTGCCAGCAGTCCCCAGACTAGCGGGAGCTACGAGCAGTACTTC
CDR3: CASSPQTSGSYEQYF

J: TRBJ2-7
V: TRBV27
D: -
size: -
DNA: TGTGCCAGCAGTTTATATGCGGGGCCCTACGAGCAGTACTTC
CDR3: CASSLYAGPYEQYF

J: TRBJ2-7
V: TRBV5-5
D: -
size: -
DNA: TGTGCCAGCAGCTTGGATGTGCAGGCCGTGTTCGTCGAGCAGTACTTC
CDR3: CASSLDVQAVFVEQYF

J: TRBJ2-7
V: TRBV29-1
D: TRBD1
size: -
DNA: TGCAGCGCCGTACAGGGGAGCTCCTACGAGCAGTACTTC
CDR3: CSAVQGSSYEQYF

J: TRBJ1-2
V: TRBV5-1
D: -
size: -
DNA: TGCGCCAGCAGCTTGGGGGGGGAGGGCTACACCTTC
CDR3: CASSLGGEGYTF

J: TRBJ1-5
V: TRBV25-1
D: -
size: -
DNA: TGTGCCAGCAGTGAATTAGTGAGGGTTCTCGGTCAGCCCCAGCATTTT
CDR3: CASSELVRVLGQPQHF

J: TRBJ2-3
V: TRBV5-6
D: -
size: -
DNA: TGTGCCAGCAGCTTCAACACAGATACGCAGTATTTT
CDR3: CASSFNTDTQYF

J: TRBJ2-3
V: TRBV7-9
D: TRBD2
size: -
DNA: TGTGCCAGCAGCTTAACACTAGCGGGGGTTAGCACAGATACGCAGTATTTT
CDR3: CASSLTLAGVSTDTQYF

J: TRBJ2-7
V: TRBV9
D: TRBD2
size: -
DNA: TGTGCCAGCAGCGAGTCGACTAGCGGGGAAATCTCCTACGAGCAGTACTTC
CDR3: CASSESTSGEISYEQYF

J: TRBJ1-4
V: TRBV5-6
D: -
size: once
DNA: TGTGCCAGCAGCCGCGAGACAGGCCCAAATGAAAAACTGTTTTTT
CDR3: CASSRETGPNEKLFF

J: TRBJ1-4
V: TRBV30
D: -
size: -
DNA: TGTGCCTGGGGGAAGCAGGGGTCGGGAGAAAAACTGTTTTTT
CDR3: CAWGKQGSGEKLFF

J: TRBJ2-7
V: TRBV27
D: TRBD2
size: -
DNA: TGTGCCAGCAGTTTGTCTAGCGGTGGATACTACGAGCAGTACTTC
CDR3: CASSLSSGGYYEQYF

J: TRBJ1-2
V: TRBV6-5
D: TRBD1
size: -
DNA: TGTGCCAGCAGTTACTCGGGACAGCATTATGGCTACACCTTC
CDR3: CASSYSGQHYGYTF

J: TRBJ2-6
V: TRBV18
D: TRBD2
size: -
DNA: TGTGCCAGCTCTTCTCTACCGGGACTAGCGATCTCTGGGGCCAACGTCCTGACTTTC
CDR3: CASSSLPGLAISGANVLTF

J: TRBJ1-2
V: TRBV6-5
D: TRBD1
size: -
DNA: TGTGCCAGCAGTTGGGGACAGGGTCTTTGGGGCTACACCTTC
CDR3: CASSWGQGLWGYTF

J: TRBJ2-5
V: TRBV6-5
D: TRBD2
size: -
DNA: TGTGCCAGCAGCGACCCAGCGGGGGGGCTGGAGACCCAGTACTTC
CDR3: CASSDPAGGLETQYF

J: TRBJ1-1
V: TRBV5-1
D: -
size: -
DNA: TGCGCCAGCAGCTTAAGGAGAGCCGGCACTGAAGCTTTCTTT
CDR3: CASSLRRAGTEAFF

J: TRBJ1-1
V: TRBV5-4
D: -
size: -
DNA: TGTGCCTGGGGGGAGGGACTCGCTTTCTTT
CDR3: CAWGEGLAFF

J: TRBJ2-2
V: TRBV29-1
D: -
size: -
DNA: TGCAGCGTTGTTCTTACAGAACCTTACAGGGTACTTAACACCGGGGAGCTGTTTTTT
CDR3: CSVVLTEPYRVLNTGELFF

J: TRBJ1-2
V: TRBV13
D: -
size: -
DNA: TGTGCCAGCAGCTTAACCAGGGGTGGGGGCTACACCTTC
CDR3: CASSLTRGGGYTF

J: TRBJ2-2
V: TRBV11-1
D: TRBD1
size: -
DNA: TGTGCCAGCAGCGCGTCGACAGGGGGCCCCGCGAACACCGGGGAGCTGTTTTTT
CDR3: CASSASTGGPANTGELFF

J: TRBJ2-3
V: TRBV6-6
D: -
size: -
DNA: TGTGCCAGCAGCGTGGGGCCGGTGGCCACAGATACGCAGTATTTT
CDR3: CASSVGPVATDTQYF

J: TRBJ2-1
V: TRBV10-3
D: -
size: -
DNA: TGTGCCATCAGTGAGTCGAGGGGGGCAGGGGGGCTCTTC
CDR3: CAISESRGAGGLF

J: TRBJ2-7
V: TRBV6-5
D: -
size: -
DNA: TGTGCCAGCAGTTACTCCAGGGACACCTACGAGCAGTACTTC
CDR3: CASSYSRDTYEQYF